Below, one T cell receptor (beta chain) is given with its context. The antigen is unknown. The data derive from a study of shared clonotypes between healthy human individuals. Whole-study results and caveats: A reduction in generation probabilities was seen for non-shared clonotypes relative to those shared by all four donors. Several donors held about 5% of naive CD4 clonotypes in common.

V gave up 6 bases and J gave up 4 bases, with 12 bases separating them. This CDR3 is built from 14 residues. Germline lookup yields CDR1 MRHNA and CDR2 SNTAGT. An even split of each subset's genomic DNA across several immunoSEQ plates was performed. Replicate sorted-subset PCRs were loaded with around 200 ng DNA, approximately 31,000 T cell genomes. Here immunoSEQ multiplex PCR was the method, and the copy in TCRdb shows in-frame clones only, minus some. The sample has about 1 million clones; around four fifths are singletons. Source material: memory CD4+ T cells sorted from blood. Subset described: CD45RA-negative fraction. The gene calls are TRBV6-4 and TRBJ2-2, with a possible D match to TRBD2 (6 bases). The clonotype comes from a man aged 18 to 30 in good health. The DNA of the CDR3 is TGTGCCAGCAGGGGGGACGGGGGCACCGGGGAGCTGTTTTTT. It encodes CASRGDGGTGELFF.